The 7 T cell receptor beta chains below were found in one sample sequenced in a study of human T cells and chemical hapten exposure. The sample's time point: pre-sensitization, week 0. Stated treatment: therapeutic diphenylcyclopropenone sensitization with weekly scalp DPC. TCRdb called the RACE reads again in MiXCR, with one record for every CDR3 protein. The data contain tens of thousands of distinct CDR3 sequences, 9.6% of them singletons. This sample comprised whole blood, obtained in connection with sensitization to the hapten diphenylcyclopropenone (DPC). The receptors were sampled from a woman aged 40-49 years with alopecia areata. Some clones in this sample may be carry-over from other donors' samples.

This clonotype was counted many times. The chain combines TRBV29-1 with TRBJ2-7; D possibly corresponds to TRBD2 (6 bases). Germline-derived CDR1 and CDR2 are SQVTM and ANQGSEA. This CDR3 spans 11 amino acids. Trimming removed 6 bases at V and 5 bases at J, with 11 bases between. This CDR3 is CSVPGGDEQYF. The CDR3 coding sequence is TGCAGCGTCCCCGGAGGGGACGAGCAGTACTTC.

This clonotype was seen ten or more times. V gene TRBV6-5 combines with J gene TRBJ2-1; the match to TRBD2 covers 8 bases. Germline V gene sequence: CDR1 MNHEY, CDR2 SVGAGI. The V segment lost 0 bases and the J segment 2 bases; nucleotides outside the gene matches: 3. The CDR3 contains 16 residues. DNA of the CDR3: TGTGCCAGCAGTTACTCGGTCGGGGGGGCCTACAATGAGCAGTTCTTC. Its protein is CASSYSVGGAYNEQFF.

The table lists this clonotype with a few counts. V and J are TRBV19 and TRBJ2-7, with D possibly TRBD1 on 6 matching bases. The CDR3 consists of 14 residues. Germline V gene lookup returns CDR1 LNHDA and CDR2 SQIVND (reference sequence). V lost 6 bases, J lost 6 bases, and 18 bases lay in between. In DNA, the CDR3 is TGTGCCAGTAGCCCCGAAAGGGACATCAGCGAGCAGTACTTC. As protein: CASSPERDISEQYF.

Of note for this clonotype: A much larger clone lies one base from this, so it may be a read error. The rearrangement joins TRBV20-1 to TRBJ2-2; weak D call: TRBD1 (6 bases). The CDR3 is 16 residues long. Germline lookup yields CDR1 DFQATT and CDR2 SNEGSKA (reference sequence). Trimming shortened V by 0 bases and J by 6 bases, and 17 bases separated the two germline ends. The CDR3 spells CSARDPLDKGAGELFF. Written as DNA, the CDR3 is TGCAGTGCTAGAGACCCCTTGGACAAGGGGGCCGGGGAGCTGTTTTTT.

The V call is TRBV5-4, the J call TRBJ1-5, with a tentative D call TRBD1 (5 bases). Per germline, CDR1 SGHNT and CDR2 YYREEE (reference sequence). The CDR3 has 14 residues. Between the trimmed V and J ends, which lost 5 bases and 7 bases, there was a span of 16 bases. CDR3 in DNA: TGTGCCAGCAGTTCCAACAGGAACGGCCAGCCCCAGCATTTT. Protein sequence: CASSSNRNGQPQHF.

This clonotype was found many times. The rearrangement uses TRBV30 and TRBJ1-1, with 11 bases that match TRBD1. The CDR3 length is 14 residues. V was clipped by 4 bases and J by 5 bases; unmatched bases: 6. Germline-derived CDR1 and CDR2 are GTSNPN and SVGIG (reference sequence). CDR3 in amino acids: CAWINGQGATEAFF. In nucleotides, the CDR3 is TGTGCCTGGATCAACGGACAGGGGGCAACTGAAGCTTTCTTT.

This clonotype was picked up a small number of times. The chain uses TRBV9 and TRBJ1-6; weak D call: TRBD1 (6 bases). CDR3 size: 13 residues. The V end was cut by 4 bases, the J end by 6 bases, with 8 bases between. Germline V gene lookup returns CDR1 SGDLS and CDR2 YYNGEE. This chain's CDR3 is CASSLDSNSPLHF. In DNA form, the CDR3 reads TGTGCCAGCAGCTTGGACAGTAATTCACCCCTCCACTTT.